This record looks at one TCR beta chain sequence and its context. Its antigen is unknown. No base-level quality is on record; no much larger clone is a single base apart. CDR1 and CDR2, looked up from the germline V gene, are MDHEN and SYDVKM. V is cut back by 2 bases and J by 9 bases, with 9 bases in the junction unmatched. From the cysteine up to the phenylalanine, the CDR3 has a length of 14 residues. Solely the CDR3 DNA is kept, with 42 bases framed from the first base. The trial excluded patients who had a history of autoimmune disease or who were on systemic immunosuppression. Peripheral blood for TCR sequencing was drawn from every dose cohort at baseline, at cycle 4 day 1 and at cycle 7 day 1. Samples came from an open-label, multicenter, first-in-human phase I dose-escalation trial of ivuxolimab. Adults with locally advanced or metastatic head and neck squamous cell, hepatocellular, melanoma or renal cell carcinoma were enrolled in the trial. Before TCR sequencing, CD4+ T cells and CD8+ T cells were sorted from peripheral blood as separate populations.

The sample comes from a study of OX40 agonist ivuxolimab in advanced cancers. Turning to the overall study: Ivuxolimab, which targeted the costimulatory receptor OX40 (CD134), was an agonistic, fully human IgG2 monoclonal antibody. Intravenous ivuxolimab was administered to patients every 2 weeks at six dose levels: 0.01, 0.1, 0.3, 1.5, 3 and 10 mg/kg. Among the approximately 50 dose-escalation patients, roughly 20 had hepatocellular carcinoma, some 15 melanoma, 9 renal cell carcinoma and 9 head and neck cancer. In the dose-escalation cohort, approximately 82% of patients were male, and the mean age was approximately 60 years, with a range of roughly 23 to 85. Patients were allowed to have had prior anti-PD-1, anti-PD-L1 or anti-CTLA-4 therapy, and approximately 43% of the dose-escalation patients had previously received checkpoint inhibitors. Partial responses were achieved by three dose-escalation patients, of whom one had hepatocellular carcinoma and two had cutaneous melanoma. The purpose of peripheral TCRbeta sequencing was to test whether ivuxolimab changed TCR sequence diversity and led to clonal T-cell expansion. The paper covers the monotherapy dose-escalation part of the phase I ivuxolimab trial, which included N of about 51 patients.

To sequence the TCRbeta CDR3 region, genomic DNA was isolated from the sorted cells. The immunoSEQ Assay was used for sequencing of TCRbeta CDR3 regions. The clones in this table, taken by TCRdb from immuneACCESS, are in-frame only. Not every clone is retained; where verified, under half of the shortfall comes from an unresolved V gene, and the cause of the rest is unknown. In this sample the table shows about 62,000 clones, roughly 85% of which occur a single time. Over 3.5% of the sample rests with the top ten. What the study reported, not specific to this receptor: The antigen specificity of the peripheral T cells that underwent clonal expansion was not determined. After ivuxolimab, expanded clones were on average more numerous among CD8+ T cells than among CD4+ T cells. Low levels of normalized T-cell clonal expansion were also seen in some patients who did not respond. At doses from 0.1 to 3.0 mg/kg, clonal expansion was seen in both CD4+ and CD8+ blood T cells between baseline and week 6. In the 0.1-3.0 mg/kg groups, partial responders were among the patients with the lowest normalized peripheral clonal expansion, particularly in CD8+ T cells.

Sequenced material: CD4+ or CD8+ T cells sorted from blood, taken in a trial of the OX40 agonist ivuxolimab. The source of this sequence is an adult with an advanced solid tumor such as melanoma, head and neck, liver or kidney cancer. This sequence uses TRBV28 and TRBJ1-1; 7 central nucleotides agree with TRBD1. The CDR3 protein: CASSLSTGVTQAFF. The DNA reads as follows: TGTGCCAGCAGTTTAAGCACAGGGGTTACCCAAGCTTTCTTT.